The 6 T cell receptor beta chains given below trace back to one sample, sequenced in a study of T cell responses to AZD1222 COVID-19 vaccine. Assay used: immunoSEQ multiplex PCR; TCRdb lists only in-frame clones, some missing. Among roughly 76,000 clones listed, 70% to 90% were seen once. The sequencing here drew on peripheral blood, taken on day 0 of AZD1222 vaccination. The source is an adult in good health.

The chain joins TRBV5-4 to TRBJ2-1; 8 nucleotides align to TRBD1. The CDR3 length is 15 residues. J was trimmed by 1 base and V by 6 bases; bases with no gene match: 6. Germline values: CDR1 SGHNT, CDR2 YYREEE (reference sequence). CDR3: CASTSRGQSYNEQFF. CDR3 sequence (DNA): TGTGCCAGCACGTCCAGGGGGCAGTCCTACAATGAGCAGTTCTTC.

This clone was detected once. The CDR3 reads CASSMQDAGQYF. In DNA, the CDR3 is TGTGCCAGTAGTATGCAGGACGCCGGGCAGTACTTC. The chain joins TRBV19 to TRBJ2-7; D is uncertain. The CDR3 totals 12 residues. Germline lookup yields CDR1 LNHDA and CDR2 SQIVND (reference sequence). Trimming took 3 bases from V and 9 from J, leaving 12 bases between them.

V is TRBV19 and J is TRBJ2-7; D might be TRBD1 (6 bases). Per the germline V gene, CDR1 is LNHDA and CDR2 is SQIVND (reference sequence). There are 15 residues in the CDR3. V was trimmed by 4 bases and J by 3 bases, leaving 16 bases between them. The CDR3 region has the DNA TGTGCCAGTAGTACCCAACAGGGAATCGGCTACGAGCAGTACTTC. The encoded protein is CASSTQQGIGYEQYF.

The CDR3 DNA reads TGCGCCAGCAGCCTTCGAACCGGGGAGCTGTTTTTT. Translated: CASSLRTGELFF. The V call is TRBV10-2, the J call TRBJ2-2; D call uncertain. Germline V gene sequence: CDR1 WSHSY, CDR2 SAAADI. CDR3 size: 12 residues. V was cut by 6 bases and J by 5 bases, with 7 bases left in between.

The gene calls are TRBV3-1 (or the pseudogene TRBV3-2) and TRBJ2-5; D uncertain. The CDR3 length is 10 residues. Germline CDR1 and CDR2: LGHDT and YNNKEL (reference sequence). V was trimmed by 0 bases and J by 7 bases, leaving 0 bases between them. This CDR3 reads CASSQETQYF. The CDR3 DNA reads TGTGCCAGCAGCCAAGAGACCCAGTACTTC.

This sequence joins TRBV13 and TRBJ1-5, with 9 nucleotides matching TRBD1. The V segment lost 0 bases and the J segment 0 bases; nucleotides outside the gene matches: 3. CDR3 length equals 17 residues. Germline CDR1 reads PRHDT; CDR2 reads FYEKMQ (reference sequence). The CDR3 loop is CASSLGTGGNSNQPQHF. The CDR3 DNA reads TGTGCCAGCAGCTTAGGGACAGGGGGAAATAGCAATCAGCCCCAGCATTTT. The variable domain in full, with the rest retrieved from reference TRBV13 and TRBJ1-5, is AAGVIQSPRHLIKEKRETATLKCYPIPRHDTVYWYQQGPGQDPQFLISFYEKMQSDKGSIPDRFSAQQFSDYHSELNMSSLELGDSALYFCASSLGTGGNSNQPQHFGDGTRLSIL.